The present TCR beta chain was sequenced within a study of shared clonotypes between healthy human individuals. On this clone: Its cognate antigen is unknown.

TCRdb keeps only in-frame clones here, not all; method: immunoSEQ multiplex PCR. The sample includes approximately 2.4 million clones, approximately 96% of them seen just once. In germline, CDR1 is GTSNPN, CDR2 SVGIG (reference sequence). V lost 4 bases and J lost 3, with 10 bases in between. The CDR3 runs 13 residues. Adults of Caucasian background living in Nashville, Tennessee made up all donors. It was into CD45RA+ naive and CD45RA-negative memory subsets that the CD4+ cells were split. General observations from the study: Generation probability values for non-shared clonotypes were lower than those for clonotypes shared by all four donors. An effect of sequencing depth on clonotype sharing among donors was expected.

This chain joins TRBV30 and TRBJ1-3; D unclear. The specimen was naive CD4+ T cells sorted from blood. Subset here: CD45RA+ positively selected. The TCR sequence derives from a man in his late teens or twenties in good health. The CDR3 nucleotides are TGTGCCTGGACTACGGGCCATGGAAACACCATATATTTT. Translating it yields CAWTTGHGNTIYF.